This TCR beta chain came from a study of T cell repertoires in cytomegalovirus infection. Study at large: CMV epitopes, recently identified HLA-C-restricted and well-studied HLA-B-restricted, were used.

TCRdb re-called the reads with MiXCR, one entry per CDR3 protein. This sample yields hundreds of thousands of distinct CDR3 sequences, of which about 39% are seen a single time; approximately 40% belongs to the top ten. The germline V and J ends were trimmed by 2 bases and 3 bases, with 14 bases remaining between them. The CDR3 is 15 amino acids. From germline, CDR1 is KGHSH and CDR2 LQKENI. Worth noting for this clonotype: Its antigen is unidentified.

The receptor was derived from a human donor in good health (CMV status not recorded). Some clones in this sample may be carry-over from other donors' samples. The V call is TRBV18, the J call TRBJ2-7; possibly TRBD1 or TRBD2 for D (5 bases each). The sequenced sample was cultured PBMCs, obtained from culture after CMV antigen stimulation. CDR3 loop: CASSPIRSGGYEQYF. The CDR3 DNA reads TGTGCCAGCTCACCAATTCGATCTGGGGGCTACGAGCAGTACTTC.